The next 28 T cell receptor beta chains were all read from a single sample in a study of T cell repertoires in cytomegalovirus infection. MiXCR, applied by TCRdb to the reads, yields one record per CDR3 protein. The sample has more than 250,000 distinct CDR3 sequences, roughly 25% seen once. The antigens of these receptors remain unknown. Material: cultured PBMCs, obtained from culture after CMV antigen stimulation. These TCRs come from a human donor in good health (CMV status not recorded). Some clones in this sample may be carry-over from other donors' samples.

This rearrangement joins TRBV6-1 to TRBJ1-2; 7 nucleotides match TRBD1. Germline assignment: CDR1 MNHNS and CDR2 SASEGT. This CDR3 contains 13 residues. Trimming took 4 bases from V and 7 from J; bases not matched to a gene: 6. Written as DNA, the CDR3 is TGTGCCAGCAGTGGGAGGGGGCGCGGTGGCTACACCTTC. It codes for CASSGRGRGGYTF.

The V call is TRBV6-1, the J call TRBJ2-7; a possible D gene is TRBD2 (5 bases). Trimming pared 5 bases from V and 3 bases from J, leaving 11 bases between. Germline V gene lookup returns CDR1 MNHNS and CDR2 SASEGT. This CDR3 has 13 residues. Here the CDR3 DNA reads TGTGCCAGCAGTTTCCGGGGTGACTACGAGCAGTACGTC. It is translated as CASSFRGDYEQYV.

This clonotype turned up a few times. This chain's CDR3 is CASSQGGSESEQYF. DNA for the CDR3: TGTGCCAGCAGCCAAGGAGGGAGCGAGAGTGAGCAGTACTTC. The rearrangement uses TRBV3-1 and TRBJ2-7, with D perhaps TRBD2 (5 bases). This CDR3 contains 14 residues. The ends were cut back, 1 base at V and 7 bases at J, with 14 bases in the middle. From germline, CDR1 is LGHDT and CDR2 YNNKEL (reference sequence).

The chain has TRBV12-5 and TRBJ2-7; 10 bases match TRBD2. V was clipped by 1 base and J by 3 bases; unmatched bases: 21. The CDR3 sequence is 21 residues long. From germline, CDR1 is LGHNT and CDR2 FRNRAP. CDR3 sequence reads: CASGLGGGDSLAGKIYYEQYV. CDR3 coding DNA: TGTGCTAGTGGTTTGGGGGGGGGGGATTCACTAGCGGGGAAGATCTACTACGAGCAGTACGTC.

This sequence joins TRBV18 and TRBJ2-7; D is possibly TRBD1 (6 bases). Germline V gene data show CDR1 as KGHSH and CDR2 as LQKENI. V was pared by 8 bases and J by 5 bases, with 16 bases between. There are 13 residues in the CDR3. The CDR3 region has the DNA TGTGCCAGCCGGTTGGGGGCCGGCCACGAGCAGTACTTC. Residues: CASRLGAGHEQYF.

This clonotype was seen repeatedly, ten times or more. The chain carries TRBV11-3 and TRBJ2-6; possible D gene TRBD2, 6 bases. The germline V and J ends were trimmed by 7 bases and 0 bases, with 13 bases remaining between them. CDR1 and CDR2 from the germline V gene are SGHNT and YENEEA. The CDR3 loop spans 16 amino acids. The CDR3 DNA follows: TGTGCCAGCAACCCGGGACTTCACTCTGGGGCCAACGTCCTGACTTTC. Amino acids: CASNPGLHSGANVLTF.

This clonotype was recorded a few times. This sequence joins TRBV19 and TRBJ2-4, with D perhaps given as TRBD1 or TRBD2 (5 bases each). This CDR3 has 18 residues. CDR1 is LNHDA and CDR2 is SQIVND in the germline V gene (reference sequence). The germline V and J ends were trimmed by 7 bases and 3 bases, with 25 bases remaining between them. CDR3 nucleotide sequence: TGTGCCAGTACCGCCGGGGCACGGTCAGGAGGTTACAAAAACATTCAGTACTTC. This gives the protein CASTAGARSGGYKNIQYF.

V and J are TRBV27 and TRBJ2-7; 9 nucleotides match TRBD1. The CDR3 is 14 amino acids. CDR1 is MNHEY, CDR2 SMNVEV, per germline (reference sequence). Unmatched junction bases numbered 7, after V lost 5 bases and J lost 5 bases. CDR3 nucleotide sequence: TGTGCCAGCAGTCTCCGGGACAGGGACGACGAGCAGTACTTC. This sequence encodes CASSLRDRDDEQYF.

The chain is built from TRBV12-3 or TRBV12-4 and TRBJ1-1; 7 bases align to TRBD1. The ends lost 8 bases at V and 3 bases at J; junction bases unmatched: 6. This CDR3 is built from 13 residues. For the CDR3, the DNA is TGTGCCAGCCGGGGACAGAGCTACACTGAAGCTTTCTTT. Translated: CASRGQSYTEAFF.

The CDR3 sequence: CASRGGQGGPSGANVLTF. The DNA of the CDR3 is TGTGCCAGCAGGGGAGGACAGGGGGGACCCTCTGGGGCCAACGTCCTGACTTTC. This chain links TRBV11-1 with TRBJ2-6, with 10 bases identical to TRBD1. This CDR3 has 18 amino acids. The V and J ends lost 6 bases and 0 bases, in that order; junction bases with no gene match: 8. CDR1 and CDR2 (germline): SGHAT, FQDESV (reference sequence).

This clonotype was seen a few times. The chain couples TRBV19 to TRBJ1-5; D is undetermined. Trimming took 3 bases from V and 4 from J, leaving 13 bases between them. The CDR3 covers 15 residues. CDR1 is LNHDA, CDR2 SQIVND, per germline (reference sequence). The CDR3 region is CASSMGSAKNQPQHF. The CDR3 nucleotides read TGTGCCAGTAGTATGGGTTCAGCCAAAAATCAGCCCCAGCATTTT. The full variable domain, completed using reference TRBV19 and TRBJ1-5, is DGGITQSPKYLFRKEGQNVTLSCEQNLNHDAMYWYRQDPGQGLRLIYYSQIVNDFQKGDIAEGYSVSREKKESFPLTVTSAQKNPTAFYLCASSMGSAKNQPQHFGDGTRLSIL.

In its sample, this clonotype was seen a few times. The CDR3 protein is CASSYDMRGTHEQFF. The CDR3 DNA is TGTGCCAGCAGTTATGACATGAGGGGAACACATGAGCAGTTCTTC. V and J are TRBV6-6 and TRBJ2-1; either TRBD1 or TRBD2 may supply D (5 bases each). This CDR3 comprises 15 residues. Trimming shortened V by 3 bases and J by 8 bases, and 17 bases separated the two germline ends. Per germline, CDR1 MNHNY and CDR2 SVGAGI (reference sequence).

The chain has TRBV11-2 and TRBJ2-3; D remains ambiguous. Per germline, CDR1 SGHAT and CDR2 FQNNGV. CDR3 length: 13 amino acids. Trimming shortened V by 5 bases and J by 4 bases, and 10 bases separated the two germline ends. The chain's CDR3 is CASSTQAADTQYF. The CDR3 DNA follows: TGTGCCAGCAGCACCCAAGCCGCAGATACGCAGTATTTT. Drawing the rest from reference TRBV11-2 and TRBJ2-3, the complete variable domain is EAGVAQSPRYKIIEKRQSVAFWCNPISGHATLYWYQQILGQGPKLLIQFQNNGVVDDSQLPKDRFSAERLKGVDSTLKIQPAKLEDSAVYLCASSTQAADTQYFGPGTRLTVL.

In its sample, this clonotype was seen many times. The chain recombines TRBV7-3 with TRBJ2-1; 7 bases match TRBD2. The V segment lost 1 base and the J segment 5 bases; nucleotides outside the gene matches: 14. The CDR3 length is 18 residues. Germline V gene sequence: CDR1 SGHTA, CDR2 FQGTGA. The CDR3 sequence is CASSLRGGRGRGHNEQFF. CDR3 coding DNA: TGTGCCAGCAGCTTAAGGGGGGGGAGGGGAAGGGGCCACAATGAGCAGTTCTTC.

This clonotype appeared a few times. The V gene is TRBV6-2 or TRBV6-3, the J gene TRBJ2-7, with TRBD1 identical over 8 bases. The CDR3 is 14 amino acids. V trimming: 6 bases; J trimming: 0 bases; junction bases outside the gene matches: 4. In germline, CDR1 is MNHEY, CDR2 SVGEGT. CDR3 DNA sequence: TGTGCCAGCAGAAACGGACAGGGCTCCTACGAGCAGTACTTC. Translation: CASRNGQGSYEQYF.

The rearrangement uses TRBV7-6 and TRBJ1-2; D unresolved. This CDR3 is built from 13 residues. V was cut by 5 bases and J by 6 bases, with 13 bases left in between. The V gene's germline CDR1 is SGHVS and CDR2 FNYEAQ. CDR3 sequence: CASSPREFNGYTF. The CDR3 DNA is TGTGCCAGCAGCCCTAGGGAATTCAATGGCTACACCTTC.

Written as DNA, the CDR3 is TGTGCCAGCAAAGGCGCGGGACTAGCGTGGGACGGGGAGCTGTTTTTT. It translates to CASKGAGLAWDGELFF. The chain couples TRBV6-2 or TRBV6-3 to TRBJ2-2; 10 positions agree with TRBD2. The CDR3 has 16 residues. Unmatched junction bases numbered 12, after V lost 7 bases and J lost 7 bases. Germline loops: CDR1 MNHEY, CDR2 SVGEGT.

CDR3 region: CSARDRGGVDPYEQYF. The CDR3 bases are TGCAGTGCTAGAGATCGCGGAGGGGTGGACCCCTACGAGCAGTACTTC. The V and J genes are TRBV20-1 and TRBJ2-7, with D perhaps matching TRBD2 (6 bases). This CDR3 comprises 16 residues. CDR1 and CDR2 from the germline V gene are DFQATT and SNEGSKA (reference sequence). V was trimmed by 0 bases and J by 2 bases, leaving 17 bases between them.

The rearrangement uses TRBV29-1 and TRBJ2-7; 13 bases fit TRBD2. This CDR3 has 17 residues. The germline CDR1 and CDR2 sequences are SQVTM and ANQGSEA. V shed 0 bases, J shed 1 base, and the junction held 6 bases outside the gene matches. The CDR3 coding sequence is TGCAGCGTTGAAGAGGGGACTAGCGGGAATCTATCCTACGAGCAGTACGTC. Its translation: CSVEEGTSGNLSYEQYV.

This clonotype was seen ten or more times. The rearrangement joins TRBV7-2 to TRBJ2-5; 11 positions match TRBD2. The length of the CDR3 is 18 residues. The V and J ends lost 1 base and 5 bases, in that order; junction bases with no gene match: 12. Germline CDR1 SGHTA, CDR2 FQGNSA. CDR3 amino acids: CASSLGLAGGRKRETQYF. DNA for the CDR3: TGTGCCAGCAGCTTAGGGCTAGCGGGAGGCCGTAAACGGGAGACCCAGTACTTC. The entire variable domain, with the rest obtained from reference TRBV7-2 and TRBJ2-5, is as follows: GAGVSQSPSNKVTEKGKDVELRCDPISGHTALYWYRQSLGQGLEFLIYFQGNSAPDKSGLPSDRFSAERTGGSVSTLTIQRTQQEDSAVYLCASSLGLAGGRKRETQYFGPGTRLLVL.

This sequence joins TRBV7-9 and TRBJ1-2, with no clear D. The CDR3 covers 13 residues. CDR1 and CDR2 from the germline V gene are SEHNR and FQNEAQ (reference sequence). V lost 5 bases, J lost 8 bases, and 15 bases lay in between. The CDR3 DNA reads TGTGCCAGCAGCCTAGGACTCCCGGTGGGCTACACCTTC. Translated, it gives CASSLGLPVGYTF.

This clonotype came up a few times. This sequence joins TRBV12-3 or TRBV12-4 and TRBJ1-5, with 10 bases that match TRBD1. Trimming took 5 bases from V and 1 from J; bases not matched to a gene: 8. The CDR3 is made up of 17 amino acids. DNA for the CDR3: TGTGCCAGCAGTCCGGGGACAGGGGAGAGGAGCAATCAGCCCCAGCATTTT. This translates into CASSPGTGERSNQPQHF.

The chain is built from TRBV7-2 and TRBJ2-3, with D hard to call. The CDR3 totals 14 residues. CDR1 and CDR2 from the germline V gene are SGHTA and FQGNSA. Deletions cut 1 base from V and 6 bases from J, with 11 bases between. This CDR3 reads CASSLGIAGDTQYF. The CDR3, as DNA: TGTGCCAGCAGCTTAGGCATTGCTGGGGATACGCAGTATTTT.

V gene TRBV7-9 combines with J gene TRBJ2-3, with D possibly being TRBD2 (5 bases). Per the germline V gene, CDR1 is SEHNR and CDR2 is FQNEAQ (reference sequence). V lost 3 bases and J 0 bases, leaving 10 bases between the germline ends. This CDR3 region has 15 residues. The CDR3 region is CASSFERLSTDTQYF. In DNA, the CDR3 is TGTGCCAGCAGCTTCGAGCGGTTGAGCACAGATACGCAGTATTTT.

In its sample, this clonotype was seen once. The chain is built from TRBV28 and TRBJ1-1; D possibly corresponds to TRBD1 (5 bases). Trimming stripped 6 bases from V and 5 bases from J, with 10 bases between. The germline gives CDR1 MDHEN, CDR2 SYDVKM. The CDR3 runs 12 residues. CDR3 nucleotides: TGTGCCAGCAGGACGGGACGGACTGAAGCTTTCTTT. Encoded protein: CASRTGRTEAFF.

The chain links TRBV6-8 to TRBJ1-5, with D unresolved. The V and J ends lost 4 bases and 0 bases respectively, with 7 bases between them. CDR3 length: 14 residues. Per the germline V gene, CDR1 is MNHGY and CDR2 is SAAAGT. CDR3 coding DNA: TGTGCCAGCAGTTCGTTCAGTAGCAATCAGCCCCAGCATTTT. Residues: CASSSFSSNQPQHF.

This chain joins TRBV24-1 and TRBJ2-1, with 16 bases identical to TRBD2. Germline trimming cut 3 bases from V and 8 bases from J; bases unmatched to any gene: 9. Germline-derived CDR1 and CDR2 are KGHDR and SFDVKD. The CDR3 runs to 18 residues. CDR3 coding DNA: TGTGCCACCAGTGATCCCGGGACTAGCGGGAGGGCCATGCATGAGCAGTTCTTC. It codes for CATSDPGTSGRAMHEQFF.

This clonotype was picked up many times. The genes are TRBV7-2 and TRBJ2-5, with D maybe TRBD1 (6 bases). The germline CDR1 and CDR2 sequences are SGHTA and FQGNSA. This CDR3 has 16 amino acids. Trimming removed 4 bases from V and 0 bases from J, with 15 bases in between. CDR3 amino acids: CASSSRDTRYQETQYF. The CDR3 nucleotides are TGTGCCAGCAGCTCCCGGGACACCAGATACCAAGAGACCCAGTACTTC.